The 27 T cell receptor beta chains below come from one sample, sequenced in a study of Ad26.COV2.S vaccination and SARS-CoV-2 variants. As to treatment: around 19 received Ad26.COV2.S at low or high dose, single or two shots; roughly 5 received placebo; per-sample allocation not given. Sampling was performed 63 days after the first vaccine or placebo injection. TCRdb's table, derived via immunoSEQ multiplex PCR, lists solely in-frame clones and lacks some. The repertoire consists of fewer than 900,000 clones, with roughly 90% occurring once and the leading ten covering nearly 1.5%. The material sequenced was peripheral blood, taken in a trial of Ad26.COV2.S vaccine versus placebo. Every receptor here comes from a person between 18 and 65 years old who received the Ad26.COV2.S COVID-19 vaccine or a placebo.

The chain is built from TRBV2 and TRBJ1-1; 9 bases match TRBD1. Germline assignment: CDR1 SNHLY and CDR2 FYNNEI. Unmatched junction bases numbered 6, after V lost 0 bases and J lost 1 base. The CDR3 consists of 17 residues. CDR3 amino acids: CASSEAGQGYKNTEAFF. CDR3 bases: TGTGCCAGCAGTGAAGCGGGACAGGGATATAAGAACACTGAAGCTTTCTTT.

The rearrangement links TRBV10-3 to TRBJ2-7; 8 nucleotides align to TRBD1. Germline loops: CDR1 ENHRY, CDR2 SYGVKD. This CDR3 is built from 13 residues. V was pared by 11 bases and J by 5 bases, with 11 bases of the junction left unmatched. The CDR3 bases are TGTGCCCACTCCGGGACAGGCGTCCACGAGCAGTACTTC. This codes for CAHSGTGVHEQYF.

This rearrangement joins TRBV7-2 to TRBJ2-2; 7 bases align to TRBD1. V shed 5 bases, J shed 0 bases, and the junction held 9 bases outside the gene matches. Germline assignment: CDR1 SGHTA and CDR2 FQGNSA. CDR3 length equals 17 residues. In nucleotides, the CDR3 is TGTGCCAGCAGCCCACCCCGACAGGGAACGAACACCGGGGAGCTGTTTTTT. Translating it yields CASSPPRQGTNTGELFF.

The chain is built from TRBV27 and TRBJ2-1; D call uncertain. V lost 5 bases to trimming and J lost 5 bases, with 16 bases between them. The CDR3 is 15 amino acids. Germline CDR1 reads MNHEY; CDR2 reads SMNVEV (reference sequence). CDR3 coding DNA: TGTGCCAGCAGTCCCACGTGGATTAGAAACAATGAGCAGTTCTTC. Its protein is CASSPTWIRNNEQFF.

The chain uses TRBV23-1 and TRBJ2-5; 10 bases align to TRBD1. TRBV23-1 is placed among ORFs of uncertain function. J lost 0 bases, V lost 2 bases, and 12 bases had no gene match. The CDR3 length is 19 residues. The CDR3 loop reads CASSQPGQGSGKNQETQYF. In DNA form, the CDR3 reads TGCGCCAGCAGTCAACCGGGACAGGGGAGTGGTAAGAACCAAGAGACCCAGTACTTC.

The rearrangement joins TRBV7-3 to TRBJ2-2, with D possibly matching TRBD2 (6 bases). This CDR3 comprises 14 residues. Trimming removed 2 bases from V and 6 bases from J, with 10 bases in between. In germline, CDR1 is SGHTA, CDR2 FQGTGA. The CDR3 spells CASSLRGGAGELFF. DNA for the CDR3: TGTGCCAGCAGCTTACGGGGCGGGGCCGGGGAGCTGTTTTTT.

This chain uses TRBV3-1 (or the pseudogene TRBV3-2) with TRBJ1-2; no clear D. Germline V gene sequence: CDR1 LGHDT, CDR2 YNNKEL (reference sequence). V lost 0 bases and J 4 bases, leaving 6 bases between the germline ends. This CDR3 has 13 residues. This CDR3 reads CASSQEQFYGYTF. The CDR3 coding sequence is TGTGCCAGCAGCCAAGAACAGTTCTATGGCTACACCTTC.

The rearrangement uses TRBV27 and TRBJ2-5, with TRBD2 matching 7 bases. The junction had 5 bases not matched to a gene; V was cut back by 3 bases and J by 4 bases. This CDR3 is built from 14 residues. CDR1 is MNHEY, CDR2 SMNVEV, per germline (reference sequence). The CDR3 loop is CASSFWSGGETQYF. In DNA form, the CDR3 reads TGTGCCAGCAGTTTCTGGTCGGGAGGAGAGACCCAGTACTTC.

Regarding this clone: Its ends do not fully match the called genes, so a read error is possible. V and J are TRBV4-2 and TRBJ2-1, with TRBD2 matching over 11 bases. Germline CDR1 LGHNA, CDR2 YNFKEQ. This CDR3 has 15 residues. CDR3 amino acids: CASTQDSGGAGEQFF. In DNA form, the CDR3 reads TGTGCCAGCACCCAAGATAGCGGGGGGGCCGGAGAGCAGTTCTTC.

The chain has TRBV3-1 (or the pseudogene TRBV3-2) and TRBJ2-7, with D perhaps matching TRBD2 (6 bases). Germline V gene lookup returns CDR1 LGHDT and CDR2 YNNKEL (reference sequence). V was clipped by 3 bases and J by 4 bases, with 22 bases between them. There are 17 residues in the CDR3. DNA of the CDR3: TGTGCCAGCAGCCACAAGGGAGGACCAAGACTATTTTACGAGCAGTACTTC. The encoded protein is CASSHKGGPRLFYEQYF.

This CDR3 reads CASSQRSRRAGLGGYTF. CDR3 DNA: TGTGCCAGCAGCCAACGATCGAGGCGTGCGGGCCTGGGGGGCTACACCTTC. This chain links TRBV3-1 (or the pseudogene TRBV3-2) with TRBJ1-2; D remains unclear. Germline V CDR1 and CDR2: LGHDT, YNNKEL (reference sequence). The V end lost 2 bases, the J end lost 8 bases, and 24 bases lay between the germline ends. The CDR3 is made up of 17 amino acids.

The chain couples TRBV9 to TRBJ2-5, with D perhaps TRBD2 (5 bases). From germline, CDR1 is SGDLS and CDR2 YYNGEE. This CDR3 comprises 14 residues. V lost 4 bases to trimming and J lost 1 base, with 11 bases between them. The CDR3 nucleotides are TGTGCCAGCAGCACCAGAGGAGGCCAAGAGACCCAGTACTTC. Translation gives CASSTRGGQETQYF.

The chain joins TRBV30 to TRBJ2-7; the match to TRBD1 covers 7 bases. Germline V CDR1 and CDR2: GTSNPN, SVGIG (reference sequence). The CDR3 spans 10 residues. V was clipped by 7 bases and J by 6 bases; unmatched bases: 3. The CDR3 DNA sequence: TGTGCCTTGGGACAGATCGAGCAGTACTTC. This gives the protein CALGQIEQYF.

The rearrangement uses TRBV7-2 and TRBJ2-1; 9 nucleotides agree with TRBD1. V lost 4 bases to trimming and J lost 0 bases; unmatched junction nucleotides: 4. The CDR3 extends over 16 amino acids. CDR1 is SGHTA and CDR2 is FQGNSA in the germline V gene. DNA of the CDR3: TGTGCCAGCAGCTCACGGACAGGGGTCTCCTACAATGAGCAGTTCTTC. Translation: CASSSRTGVSYNEQFF.

The chain employs TRBV5-1 and TRBJ2-6; 7 bases map to TRBD1. The CDR3 contains 15 residues. The germline V gene has CDR1 SGHRS and CDR2 YFSETQ. J gave up 4 bases and V 7 bases, and 8 bases lay outside the gene matches. The CDR3: CASGQTGVGANVLTF. CDR3 bases: TGCGCCAGCGGCCAAACAGGGGTCGGGGCCAACGTCCTGACTTTC.

The sample holds one count of this clone. The chain combines TRBV25-1 with TRBJ2-3, with TRBD2 matching 8 bases. J was trimmed by 6 bases and V by 8 bases; bases with no gene match: 7. CDR1 MGHDK and CDR2 SYGVNS come from the germline V gene. CDR3 size: 13 residues. The CDR3 sequence is CASLSSGSDTQYF. CDR3 sequence (DNA): TGTGCCAGCCTCTCGAGCGGGAGTGATACGCAGTATTTT.

V and J are TRBV6-6 and TRBJ2-7; D is unresolved. CDR1 and CDR2 (germline): MNHNY, SVGAGI (reference sequence). Trimming pared 0 bases from V and 2 bases from J, leaving 8 bases between. The CDR3 sequence is 14 residues long. The CDR3 spells CASSYSEGPYEQYF. CDR3 nucleotide sequence: TGTGCCAGCAGTTACTCCGAAGGTCCCTACGAGCAGTACTTC.

The rearrangement links TRBV7-9 to TRBJ2-5, with no clear D. The CDR3 has 12 amino acids. Trimming removed 4 bases at V and 5 bases at J, with 8 bases between. CDR1 is SEHNR, CDR2 FQNEAQ, per germline (reference sequence). This CDR3 is CASSSPRETQYF. The CDR3 region has the DNA TGTGCCAGCAGCTCCCCTAGGGAGACCCAGTACTTC.

The chain carries TRBV10-1 and TRBJ1-1; D gene ambiguous. Germline V gene lookup returns CDR1 WNHNN and CDR2 SYGVQD (reference sequence). The CDR3 extends over 11 amino acids. Trimming removed 6 bases at V and 1 base at J, with 3 bases between. In nucleotides, the CDR3 is TGCGCCAGCAGCGAGAACACTGAAGCTTTCTTT. This translates into CASSENTEAFF.

The J gene is TRBJ2-1, the V gene TRBV6-5; 11 positions match TRBD2. The V and J ends lost 10 bases and 9 bases, in that order; junction bases with no gene match: 14. CDR1 is MNHEY, CDR2 SVGAGI, per germline. The CDR3 runs to 15 residues. CDR3 amino acids: CATQSSGGALVEQFF. CDR3 DNA sequence: TGTGCCACCCAGAGTAGCGGGGGGGCCTTAGTTGAGCAGTTCTTC.

This sequence joins TRBV7-9 and TRBJ1-4, with a tentative D call TRBD1 (6 bases). This CDR3 contains 16 residues. Deletions cut 4 bases from V and 6 bases from J, with 18 bases between. CDR1 and CDR2 from the germline V gene are SEHNR and FQNEAQ (reference sequence). CDR3 amino acids: CASSSFSGTRDEKLFF. CDR3 coding DNA: TGTGCCAGCAGCTCCTTTTCCGGGACAAGGGATGAAAAACTGTTTTTT.

The gene calls are TRBV4-1 and TRBJ1-1; maybe TRBD1 (5 bases). V was clipped by 0 bases and J by 4 bases, with 15 bases between them. Germline CDR1 and CDR2: MGHRA and YSYEKL. The CDR3 is made up of 16 amino acids. The chain's CDR3 is CASSQEGPQGVTEAFF. The CDR3 DNA follows: TGCGCCAGCAGCCAAGAGGGCCCCCAGGGTGTCACTGAAGCTTTCTTT.

The chain combines TRBV6-2 or TRBV6-3 with TRBJ2-3; D is unresolved. The V gene lost 8 bases and the J gene lost 3 bases, with 18 bases spanning the gap. The CDR3 runs 15 residues. Germline V gene lookup returns CDR1 MNHEY and CDR2 SVGEGT. CDR3 amino acids: CASGHPGRETDTQYF. CDR3 DNA: TGTGCCAGCGGCCACCCTGGTAGGGAAACAGATACGCAGTATTTT.

The V call is TRBV15, the J call TRBJ1-2, with a tentative D call TRBD1 (6 bases). CDR1 LNHNV and CDR2 YYDKDF come from the germline V gene (reference sequence). This CDR3 is built from 14 residues. V was cut by 1 base and J by 5 bases, with 11 bases left in between. DNA of the CDR3: TGTGCCACCAGCAGAGGGGGGGCCCCGTATGGCTACACCTTC. Translating gives CATSRGGAPYGYTF.

This sequence joins TRBV12-3 or TRBV12-4 and TRBJ2-3; a weak D match, TRBD1 (5 bases). V was trimmed by 3 bases and J by 5 bases, leaving 9 bases between them. This CDR3 has 13 amino acids. The CDR3, as DNA: TGTGCCAGCAGTTTGGGGCGAGAAGATACGCAGTATTTT. Encoded protein: CASSLGREDTQYF.

This chain connects TRBV7-2 to TRBJ1-6; TRBD1 might be the D (6 bases). V was cut by 4 bases and J by 9 bases, with 19 bases left in between. This CDR3 is 16 amino acids long. Germline V lookup: CDR1 SGHTA, CDR2 FQGNSA. CDR3 loop: CASSSGGGPRGSPLHF. In DNA form, the CDR3 reads TGTGCCAGCAGCTCTGGGGGCGGGCCCAGGGGTTCACCCCTCCACTTT.

The J gene is TRBJ1-5, the V gene TRBV24-1, with 8 bases aligning to TRBD1. Trimming at V came to 3 bases and at J to 7 bases, leaving 7 bases not matched to a gene. Germline CDR1 KGHDR, CDR2 SFDVKD. CDR3 size: 15 residues. The DNA of the CDR3 is TGTGCCACCAGTGATCGCGGACAGGGAGTGCAGCCCCAGCATTTT. Amino acids: CATSDRGQGVQPQHF.